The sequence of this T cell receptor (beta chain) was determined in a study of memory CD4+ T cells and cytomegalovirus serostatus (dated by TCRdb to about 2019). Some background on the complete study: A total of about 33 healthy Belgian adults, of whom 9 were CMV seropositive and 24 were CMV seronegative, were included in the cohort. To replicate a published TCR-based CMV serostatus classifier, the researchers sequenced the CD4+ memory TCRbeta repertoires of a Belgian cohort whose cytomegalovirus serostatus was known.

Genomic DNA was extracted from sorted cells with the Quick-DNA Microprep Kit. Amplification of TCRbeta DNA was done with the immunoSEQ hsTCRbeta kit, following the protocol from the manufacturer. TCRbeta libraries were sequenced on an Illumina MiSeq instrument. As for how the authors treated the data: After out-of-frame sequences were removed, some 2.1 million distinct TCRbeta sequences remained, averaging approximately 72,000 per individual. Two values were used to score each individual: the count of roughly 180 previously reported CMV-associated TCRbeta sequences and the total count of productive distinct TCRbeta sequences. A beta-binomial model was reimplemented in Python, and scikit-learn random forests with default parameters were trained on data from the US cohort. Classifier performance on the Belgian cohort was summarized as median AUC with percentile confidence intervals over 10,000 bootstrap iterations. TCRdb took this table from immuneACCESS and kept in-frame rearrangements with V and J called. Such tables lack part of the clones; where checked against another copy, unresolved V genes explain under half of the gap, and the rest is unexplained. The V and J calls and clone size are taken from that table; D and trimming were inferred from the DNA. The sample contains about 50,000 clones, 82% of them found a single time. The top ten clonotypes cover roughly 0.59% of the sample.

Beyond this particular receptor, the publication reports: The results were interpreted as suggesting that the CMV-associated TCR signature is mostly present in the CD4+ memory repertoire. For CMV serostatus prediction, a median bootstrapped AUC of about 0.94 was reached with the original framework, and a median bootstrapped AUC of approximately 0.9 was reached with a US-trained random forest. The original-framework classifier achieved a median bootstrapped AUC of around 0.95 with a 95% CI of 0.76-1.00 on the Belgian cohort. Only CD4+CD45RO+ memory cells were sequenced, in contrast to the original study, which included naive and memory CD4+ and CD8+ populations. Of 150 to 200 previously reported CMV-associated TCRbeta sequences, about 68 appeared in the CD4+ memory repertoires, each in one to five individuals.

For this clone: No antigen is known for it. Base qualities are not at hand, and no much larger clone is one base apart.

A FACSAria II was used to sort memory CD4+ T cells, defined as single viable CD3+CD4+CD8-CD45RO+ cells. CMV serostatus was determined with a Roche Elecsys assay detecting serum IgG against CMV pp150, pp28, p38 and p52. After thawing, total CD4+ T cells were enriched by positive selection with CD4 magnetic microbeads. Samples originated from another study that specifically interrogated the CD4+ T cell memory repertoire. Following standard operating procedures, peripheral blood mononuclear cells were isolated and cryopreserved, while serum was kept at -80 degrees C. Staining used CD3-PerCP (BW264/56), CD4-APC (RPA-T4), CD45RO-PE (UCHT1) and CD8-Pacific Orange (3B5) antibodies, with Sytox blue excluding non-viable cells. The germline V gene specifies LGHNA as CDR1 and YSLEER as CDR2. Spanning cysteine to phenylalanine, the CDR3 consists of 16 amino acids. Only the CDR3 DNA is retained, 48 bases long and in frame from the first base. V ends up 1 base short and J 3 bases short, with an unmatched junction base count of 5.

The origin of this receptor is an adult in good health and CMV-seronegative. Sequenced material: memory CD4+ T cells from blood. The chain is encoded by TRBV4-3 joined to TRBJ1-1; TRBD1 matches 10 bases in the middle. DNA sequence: TGCGCCAGCAGCCAAGGGACAGGGGGGAGGTACACTGAAGCTTTCTTT. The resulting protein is CASSQGTGGRYTEAFF.